A selection of T cell receptor beta chains follows, all from one sample in a study of cytotoxic CD8 clonotypes in ibrutinib-treated CLL. TCRdb's table, derived via immunoSEQ multiplex PCR, lists solely in-frame clones and lacks some. The sample gives more than 110,000 clones, about 78% of which show up once; about 5% is in the top ten. Sequenced material: PBMCs, taken after 24 months of ibrutinib treatment. These receptors were collected from a human donor with chronic lymphocytic leukemia. Both conserved end residues are part of each CDR3. Each record gives: J gene, clone size, V gene, D gene, CDR3 length, CDR3 DNA, CDR3 protein. D genes are given only for firm matches. Not all rows give a size; the values are once, few, many and, for expanded clones, a class.

TRBJ1-6 - TRBV6-6 - 14 TGTGCCAGCACCCGGGGGGGATATAATTCACCCCTCCACTTT CASTRGGYNSPLHF
TRBJ2-7 - TRBV6-5 - 13 TGTGCCAGCAGTTACTCTCGGGGGTACGAGCAGTACTTC CASSYSRGYEQYF
TRBJ2-3 few TRBV19 - 15 TGTGCCAGTAGTATGGGGGGCACAAGCACAGATACGCAGTATTTT CASSMGGTSTDTQYF
TRBJ2-3 - TRBV7-2 - 14 TGTGCCAGCAGCTTAGGCGGAAACACAGATACGCAGTATTTT CASSLGGNTDTQYF
TRBJ1-1 few TRBV6-5 - 13 TGTGCCAGCAGTTACGACAGGAGGACTGAAGCTTTCTTT CASSYDRRTEAFF
TRBJ2-1 - TRBV13 - 13 TGTGCCAGCAGCCCGAGGTTCTACAATGAGCAGTTCTTC CASSPRFYNEQFF
TRBJ2-3 few TRBV6-1 TRBD2 12 TGTGCCAGCAGGACTAGCGCAGATACGCAGTATTTT CASRTSADTQYF
TRBJ2-3 - TRBV28 - 14 TGTGCCAGCACCCGGGACATTAACCCAGATACGCAGTATTTT CASTRDINPDTQYF
TRBJ1-3 - TRBV9 - 15 TGTGCCAGCAGCGTAGGACAGGTTGCTGGAAACACCATATATTTT CASSVGQVAGNTIYF
TRBJ1-4 once TRBV5-6 TRBD1 15 TGTGCCAGCAGCCCGGGACAGGGAACTAATGAAAAACTGTTTTTT CASSPGQGTNEKLFF
TRBJ2-4 - TRBV5-6 - 14 TGTGCCAGCAGCTTCCCGCTAGCCAAAAACATTCAGTACTTC CASSFPLAKNIQYF
TRBJ2-2 - TRBV18 TRBD1 17 TGTGCCAGCTCACCAGTGCAGGGGGCGAGACGGGCCGGGGAGCTGTTTTTT CASSPVQGARRAGELFF
TRBJ2-5 - TRBV29-1 - 15 TGCAGCGTTGATGAGAGGGGACCGGTATTGGAGACCCAGTACTTC CSVDERGPVLETQYF
TRBJ2-5 - TRBV7-2 - 16 TGTGCCAGCAGCCCCTTAGGGGGGTGGGTCCAAGAGACCCAGTACTTC CASSPLGGWVQETQYF
TRBJ1-4 few TRBV6-1 TRBD1 14 TGTGCCAGCAGGAGGGGGCAGCCTAATGAAAAACTGTTTTTT CASRRGQPNEKLFF
TRBJ1-2 - TRBV5-1 - 15 TGCGCCAGCAGCTTGGGGAACGTGGGTAACTATGGCTACACCTTC CASSLGNVGNYGYTF
TRBJ1-2 few TRBV11-2 TRBD1 14 TGTGCCGCCCAGACAGGGTACCCCTCCTATGGCTACACCTTC CAAQTGYPSYGYTF
TRBJ2-7 few TRBV2 TRBD1 14 TGTGCCAGCTTTATCCCGACAGGGAATTACGAGCAGTACTTC CASFIPTGNYEQYF